This TCR beta chain was identified during a study of cytomegalovirus exposure and HLA in healthy donors. Donors were drawn from the approximately 120-subject validation cohort, separate from the approximately 680-subject first cohort. Germline values: CDR1 SGHRS, CDR2 YFSETQ. Trimming stripped 4 bases from V and 1 base from J, with 19 bases between. CDR3 length: 17 amino acids. Study-wide results and limits: It was reported that the classifier diagnosed cytomegalovirus status with high specificity and sensitivity in both the original and validation cohorts. Associated with cytomegalovirus, according to the listing, were 150 to 200 TCR beta chains.

TCRdb's copy holds only in-frame clones and misses some; the assay was immunoSEQ multiplex PCR. The sample includes 100,000 to 150,000 clones, 85% to 90% of them seen just once. Remarks on this clone: Its specificity is not known.

This rearrangement joins TRBV5-1 to TRBJ2-3; no clear D. The material sequenced was PBMCs. The TCR comes from a woman aged 18-29 years in good health and CMV-seronegative. This CDR3 reads CASSPKNAPLRTDTQYF. CDR3 DNA: TGCGCCAGCAGCCCAAAGAATGCCCCACTACGCACAGATACGCAGTATTTT.